This entry lists 10 T cell receptor beta chains sequenced from one sample in a study of blood T cell repertoires in COVID-19 (dated by TCRdb to 2018 to 2021). To prepare the library, the immunoSEQ multiplex PCR assay was applied. TCRdb re-hosts the immuneACCESS table, in-frame sequences only. Its copies lack some clones; in the studies checked, an unresolved V gene accounts for under half of them, and the cause for the rest is not known. The sample table records approximately 150,000 clones; roughly 80% of these occur just once. In total, the top ten clones hold less than 2.5% of the sample. Sequencing used peripheral blood. All receptors derive from a man between 65 and 80 years old with acute or convalescent COVID-19.

The chain couples TRBV6-1 to TRBJ1-5; a possible D gene is TRBD1 (5 bases). CDR3 length equals 15 residues. Germline V gene sequence: CDR1 MNHNS, CDR2 SASEGT. V shed 3 bases and J shed 4 bases, with 13 bases lying between them. The CDR3 region is CASSETDIRNQPQHF. CDR3 DNA sequence: TGTGCCAGCAGTGAGACAGATATCAGGAATCAGCCCCAGCATTTT.

The chain carries TRBV7-2 and TRBJ2-5, with TRBD1 identical over 7 bases. Germline V gives CDR1 SGHTA, CDR2 FQGNSA. Losses at the gene ends were 3 bases for V and 4 bases for J; bases not matched to a gene: 2. The CDR3 spans 13 residues. The CDR3 DNA follows: TGTGCCAGCAGCTTCACAGGGGCAGAGACCCAGTACTTC. This translates into CASSFTGAETQYF. The whole variable domain, remainder taken from reference TRBV7-2 and TRBJ2-5, is GAGVSQSPSNKVTEKGKDVELRCDPISGHTALYWYRQSLGQGLEFLIYFQGNSAPDKSGLPSDRFSAERTGGSVSTLTIQRTQQEDSAVYLCASSFTGAETQYFGPGTRLLVL.

This clone came up a few times. The chain combines TRBV6-5 with TRBJ2-3; 11 positions match TRBD1. The length of the CDR3 is 15 residues. The ends lost 6 bases at V and 3 bases at J; junction bases unmatched: 5. In germline, CDR1 is MNHEY, CDR2 SVGAGI. The CDR3 DNA follows: TGTGCCAGCAGGGGATGGGACAGGGGGACAGATACGCAGTATTTT. It is translated as CASRGWDRGTDTQYF.

This clone was found a few times. This chain uses TRBV11-2 with TRBJ2-2; 10 bases line up with TRBD1. The V gene's germline CDR1 is SGHAT and CDR2 FQNNGV. V lost 0 bases and J lost 4; bases outside the gene matches: 14. CDR3 length: 20 residues. CDR3 nucleotides: TGTGCCAGCAGCTTAGACGCCCTTCTGACAGGGGGCATAGGCACCGGGGAGCTGTTTTTT. As protein: CASSLDALLTGGIGTGELFF. The full variable domain, its missing parts supplied by reference TRBV11-2 and TRBJ2-2, is EAGVAQSPRYKIIEKRQSVAFWCNPISGHATLYWYQQILGQGPKLLIQFQNNGVVDDSQLPKDRFSAERLKGVDSTLKIQPAKLEDSAVYLCASSLDALLTGGIGTGELFFGEGSRLTVL.

J is TRBJ2-7 and V is TRBV19, with TRBD2 matching 9 bases. The germline V gene encodes CDR1 LNHDA and CDR2 SQIVND (reference sequence). This CDR3 has 15 residues. The V segment lost 2 bases and the J segment 4 bases; nucleotides outside the gene matches: 6. CDR3 protein: CASSILAGRGYEQYF. Written as DNA, the CDR3 is TGTGCCAGTAGTATACTAGCGGGAAGAGGGTACGAGCAGTACTTC.

The rearrangement uses TRBV15 and TRBJ2-4; weak D call: TRBD2 (6 bases). Trimming took off 1 base at V and 7 bases at J, with 17 bases between the two ends. This CDR3 region has 16 residues. Germline V gene sequence: CDR1 LNHNV, CDR2 YYDKDF (reference sequence). The CDR3 protein is CATSRVQGPEGNIQYF. The CDR3 coding sequence is TGTGCCACCAGCAGAGTCCAGGGCCCGGAGGGGAACATTCAGTACTTC.

This clone has a handful of counts. This chain joins TRBV6-5 and TRBJ1-2; the D gene is possibly TRBD1 (5 bases). The CDR3 is 13 amino acids. V lost 11 bases and J lost 4, with 17 bases in between. CDR1 is MNHEY and CDR2 is SVGAGI in the germline V gene. CDR3 in amino acids: CAGRQGETYGYTF. In DNA, the CDR3 is TGTGCCGGCCGCCAAGGGGAAACCTATGGCTACACCTTC.

The V and J genes are TRBV5-1 and TRBJ2-7; TRBD1 matches at 9 bases. From germline, CDR1 is SGHRS and CDR2 YFSETQ. CDR3 length: 14 residues. V dropped 4 bases and J dropped 5; count of bases not matched to a gene: 7. In nucleotides, the CDR3 is TGCGCCAGCAGCGCACGGGGACAGGGAGACGAGCAGTACTTC. Its protein product is CASSARGQGDEQYF.

The chain is built from TRBV12-3 or TRBV12-4 and TRBJ1-5; D unclear. CDR3 length equals 13 residues. V dropped 9 bases and J dropped 4 bases, with 13 bases sitting between them. The CDR3 DNA follows: TGTGCCAGTTGTGTCCGGGAGAATCAGCCCCAGCATTTT. Translated, it gives CASCVRENQPQHF.

The chain is built from TRBV13 and TRBJ1-2; unclear D gene. Germline values: CDR1 PRHDT, CDR2 FYEKMQ (reference sequence). V was shortened by 2 bases and J by 7 bases, with 11 bases between the two germline ends. The CDR3 covers 13 residues. CDR3 protein: CASSLSGSGGYTF. The CDR3 DNA is TGTGCCAGCAGCTTATCGGGGAGCGGTGGCTACACCTTC.